This T cell receptor (beta chain) came from a study of human T cells and chemical hapten exposure. Specified time point: patch test 1, 2 weeks after DPC sensitization. Regarding treatment: therapeutic diphenylcyclopropenone sensitization with weekly scalp DPC. Sample donors consisted of patients with alopecia, aged 18 to 70 years, who were suitable for DPC. TCRdb processed the RACE reads anew with MiXCR; each CDR3 protein has one entry. The sample yields 300,000 to 450,000 distinct CDR3 sequences, roughly 4.8% seen once. This clonotype was observed a few times. The CDR3 extends over 14 amino acids. From germline, CDR1 is GTSNPN and CDR2 SVGIG (reference sequence). V gave up 0 bases and J gave up 9 bases; unmatched junction bases: 5.

The receptor's source is a woman aged 45-60 years with alopecia areata. Some clones in this sample may be carry-over from other donors' samples. The starting material was whole blood, obtained in connection with sensitization to the hapten diphenylcyclopropenone (DPC). The V and J genes are TRBV30 and TRBJ2-3; 11 nucleotides match TRBD2. This chain's CDR3 is CAWSVNSGRGTQYF. The CDR3 DNA sequence: TGTGCCTGGAGTGTAAATAGCGGGAGGGGGACGCAGTATTTT. Based on the CDR3 plus reference TRBV30 and TRBJ2-3, the full variable domain is SQTIHQWPATLVQPVGSPLSLECTVEGTSNPNLYWYRQAAGRGLQLLFYSVGIGQISSEVPQNLSASRPQDRQFILSSKKLLLSDSGFYLCAWSVNSGRGTQYFGPGTRLTVL.